The present T cell receptor (beta chain) was sequenced within a study of T-cell memory formation after mild COVID-19. Study conclusions and caveats: Day 15 to 85 contracting clones showed balanced CD4/CD8; later expanders leaned CD4+. The main location of contracting CD4+ clones was CM and EM, and that of contracting CD8+ clones was EMRA.

This clonotype occurred many times. Its antigen is as yet unknown. MiXCR, applied by TCRdb to the 5' RACE reads, yields one record per CDR3 protein. Of 200,000 or so distinct CDR3 sequences listed, over 9.5% are singletons. The CDR3 contains 15 residues. Germline CDR1 and CDR2: SGHTA and FQGNSA. Trimming removed 3 bases at V and 5 bases at J, with 16 bases between. Sequences were obtained from PBMCs or a T cell subset sorted from them (not recorded which). J is TRBJ2-5 and V is TRBV7-2; possibly TRBD1 for D (6 bases). This sequence was found in a man between 18 and 35 years old who had mild COVID-19 (a few samples of this study predate the infection). Cell type and time point are not known. This chain's CDR3 is CASSFMRTTGETQYF. As DNA, the CDR3 is TGTGCCAGCAGCTTTATGCGAACCACAGGGGAGACCCAGTACTTC.